The clone carrying this TCR beta chain was counted many times. This record belongs to a study of identical twins. TCRdb reanalysed the 5' RACE reads using MiXCR and keeps one entry per CDR3 protein. The table lists around 290,000 distinct CDR3 sequences, 8% to 9.5% of them singletons. The sample also formed part of further work on yellow fever vaccine responses in identical twins.

The source is a woman aged 18-29 years in good health. Sequenced sample: CD8+ T cells sorted from blood.

CDR3: CSAIQGLPTDTQYF. In nucleotides, the CDR3 is TGCAGTGCGATACAGGGTCTCCCCACAGATACGCAGTATTTT. The gene calls are TRBV20-1 and TRBJ2-3, with D possibly TRBD1 on 6 matching bases. The V and J ends lost 6 bases and 2 bases respectively, with 15 bases between them. The CDR3 covers 14 residues. Per germline, CDR1 DFQATT and CDR2 SNEGSKA (reference sequence).